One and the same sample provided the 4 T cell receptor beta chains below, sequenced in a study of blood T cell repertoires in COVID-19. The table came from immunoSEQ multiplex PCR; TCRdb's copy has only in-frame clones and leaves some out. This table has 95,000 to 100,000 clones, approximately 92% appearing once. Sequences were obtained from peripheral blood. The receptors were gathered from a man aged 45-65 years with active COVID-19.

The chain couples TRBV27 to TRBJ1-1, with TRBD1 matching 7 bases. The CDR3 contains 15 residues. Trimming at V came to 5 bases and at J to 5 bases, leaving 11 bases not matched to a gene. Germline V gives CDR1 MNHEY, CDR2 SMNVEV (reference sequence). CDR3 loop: CASSQTGLRGTEAFF. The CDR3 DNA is TGTGCCAGCAGTCAAACGGGACTCAGGGGGACTGAAGCTTTCTTT.

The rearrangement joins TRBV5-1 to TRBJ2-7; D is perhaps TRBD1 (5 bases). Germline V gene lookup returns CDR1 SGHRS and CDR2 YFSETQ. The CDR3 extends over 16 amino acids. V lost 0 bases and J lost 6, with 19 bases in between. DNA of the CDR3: TGCGCCAGCAGCTTGGGCACAGGCCAAGGGTCAGGCGAGCAGTACTTC. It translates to CASSLGTGQGSGEQYF.

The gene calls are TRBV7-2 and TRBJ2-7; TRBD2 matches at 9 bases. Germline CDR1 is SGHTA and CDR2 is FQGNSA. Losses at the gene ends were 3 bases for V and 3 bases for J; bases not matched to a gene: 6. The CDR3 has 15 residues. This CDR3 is CASSLFLAGYYEQYF. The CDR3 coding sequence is TGTGCCAGCAGCTTGTTTCTAGCGGGATACTACGAGCAGTACTTC.

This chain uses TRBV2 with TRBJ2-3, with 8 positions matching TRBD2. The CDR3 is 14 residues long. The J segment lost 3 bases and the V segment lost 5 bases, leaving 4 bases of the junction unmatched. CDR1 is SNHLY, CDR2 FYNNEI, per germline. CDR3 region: CASSPGLETDTQYF. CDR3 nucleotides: TGTGCCAGCAGTCCGGGACTAGAGACAGATACGCAGTATTTT.